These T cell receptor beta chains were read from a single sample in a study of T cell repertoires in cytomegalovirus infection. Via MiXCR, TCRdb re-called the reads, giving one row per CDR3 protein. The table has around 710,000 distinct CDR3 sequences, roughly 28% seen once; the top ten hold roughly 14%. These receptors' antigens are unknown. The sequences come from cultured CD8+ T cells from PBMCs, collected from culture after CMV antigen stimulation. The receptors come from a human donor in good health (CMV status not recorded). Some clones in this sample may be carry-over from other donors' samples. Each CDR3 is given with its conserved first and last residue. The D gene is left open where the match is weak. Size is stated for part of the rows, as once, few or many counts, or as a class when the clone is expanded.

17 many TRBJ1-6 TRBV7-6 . CASSLAQEGPYNSPLHF TGTGCCAGCAGCTTAGCGCAGGAGGGGCCCTATAATTCACCCCTCCACTTT
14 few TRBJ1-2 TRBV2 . CASTLGGVPYGYTF TGTGCCAGCACCCTGGGGGGGGTACCCTATGGCTACACCTTC
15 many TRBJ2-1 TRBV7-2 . CASSLAMGGQDEQFF TGTGCCAGCAGCTTAGCTATGGGGGGGCAGGATGAGCAGTTCTTC
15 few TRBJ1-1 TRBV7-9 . CASSFMRGERAEAFF TGTGCCAGCAGCTTCATGAGGGGGGAGAGGGCTGAAGCTTTCTTT
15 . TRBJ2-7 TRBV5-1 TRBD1 CASSSPGQGRNEQYF TGCGCCAGCAGCTCCCCGGGACAGGGGCGGAACGAGCAGTACTTC
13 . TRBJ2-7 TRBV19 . CASSIGPLQEQYF TGTGCCAGTAGTATAGGACCCCTTCAGGAGCAGTACTTC
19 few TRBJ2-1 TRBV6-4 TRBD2 CASSDSLTAGGNSYNEQFF TGTGCCAGCAGTGACTCGTTAACGGCGGGGGGTAATTCCTACAATGAGCAGTTCTTC
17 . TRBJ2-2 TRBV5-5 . CASSTPPPGAETGELFF TGTGCCAGCAGTACCCCGCCCCCGGGGGCTGAGACCGGGGAGCTGTTTTTT
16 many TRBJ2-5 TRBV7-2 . CASSLDLDSGQETQYF TGTGCCAGCAGCTTAGATCTGGACAGCGGACAAGAGACCCAGTACTTC
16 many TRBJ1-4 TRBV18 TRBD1 CASSPPTTGANEKLFF TGTGCCAGCTCACCACCGACGACAGGGGCAAATGAAAAACTGTTTTTT
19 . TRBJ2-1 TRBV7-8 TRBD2 CASSVPGLAGGGSYNEQFF TGTGCCAGCAGCGTTCCGGGACTAGCGGGGGGCGGCTCCTACAATGAGCAGTTCTTC
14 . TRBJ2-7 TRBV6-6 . CACTKGPLTYEQYF TGTGCCTGCACAAAGGGGCCTTTGACGTACGAGCAGTACTTC
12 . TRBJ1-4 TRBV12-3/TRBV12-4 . CASSYRWEKLFF TGTGCCAGCAGTTACCGTTGGGAAAAACTGTTTTTT
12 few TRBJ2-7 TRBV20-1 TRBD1 CSAWDRGPEQYF TGCAGTGCTTGGGACAGGGGACCCGAGCAGTACTTC
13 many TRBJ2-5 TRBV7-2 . CASSLARRETQYF TGTGCCAGCAGCTTAGCCCGCAGGGAGACCCAGTACTTC
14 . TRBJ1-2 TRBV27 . CASSSHGKDYGYTF TGTGCCAGCAGTTCCCACGGAAAGGACTATGGCTACACCTTC
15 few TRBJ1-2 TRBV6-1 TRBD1 CASSQGQGGIYGYTF TGTGCCAGCAGTCAGGGACAGGGAGGAATCTATGGCTACACCTTC
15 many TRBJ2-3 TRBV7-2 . CASSLEPPGTDTQYF TGTGCCAGCAGCTTAGAACCGCCTGGCACAGATACGCAGTATTTT
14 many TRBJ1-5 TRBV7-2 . CASSPHSSNQPQHF TGTGCCAGCAGCCCCCATTCCAGCAATCAGCCCCAGCATTTT
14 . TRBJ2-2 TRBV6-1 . CASIGLGSGGELFF TGTGCCAGCATCGGTTTGGGGTCCGGCGGGGAGCTGTTTTTT
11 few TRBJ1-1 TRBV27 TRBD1 CASRTGFEAFF TGTGCCAGCCGGACAGGGTTTGAAGCTTTCTTT
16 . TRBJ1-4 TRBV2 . CASSEARGAYSEKLFF TGTGCCAGCAGTGAAGCAAGAGGGGCGTATAGCGAAAAACTGTTTTTT
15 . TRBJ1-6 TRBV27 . CASSLPRSYNSPLHF TGTGCCAGCAGTCTGCCGCGTTCCTATAATTCACCCCTCCACTTT